This T cell receptor beta chain was obtained from a study of OX40 agonist ivuxolimab in advanced cancers. Profiled with immunoSEQ multiplex PCR; TCRdb holds only in-frame clones, not every one. The table records fewer than 50,000 clones, about 87% of them present only once. Trimming at V came to 1 base and at J to 6 bases, leaving 4 bases not matched to a gene. From germline, CDR1 is SGHKS and CDR2 YYEKEE (reference sequence). The CDR3 length is 13 residues. The sequence was collected from an adult with an advanced solid tumor such as melanoma, head and neck, liver or kidney cancer. This chain links TRBV5-5 with TRBJ2-7; TRBD1 agrees at 7 bases. The sample in question was CD4+ or CD8+ T cells sorted from blood, obtained in a trial of the OX40 agonist ivuxolimab. The CDR3: CASSLTGESEQYF. CDR3 DNA sequence: TGTGCCAGCAGCTTGACAGGGGAGAGCGAGCAGTACTTC.